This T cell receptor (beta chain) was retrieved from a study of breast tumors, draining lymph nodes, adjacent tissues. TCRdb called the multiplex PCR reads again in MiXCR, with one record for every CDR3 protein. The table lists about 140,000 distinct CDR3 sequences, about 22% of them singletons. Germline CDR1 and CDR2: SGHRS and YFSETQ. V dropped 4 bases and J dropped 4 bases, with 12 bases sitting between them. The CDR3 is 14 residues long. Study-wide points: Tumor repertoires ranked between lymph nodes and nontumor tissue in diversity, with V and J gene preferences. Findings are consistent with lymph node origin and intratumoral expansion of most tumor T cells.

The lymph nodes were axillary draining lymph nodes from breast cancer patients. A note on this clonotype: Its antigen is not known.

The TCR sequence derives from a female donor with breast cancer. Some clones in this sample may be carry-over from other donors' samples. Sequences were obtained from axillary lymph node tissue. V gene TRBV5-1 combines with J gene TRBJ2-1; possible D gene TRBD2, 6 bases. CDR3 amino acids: CASSALGGYNEQFF. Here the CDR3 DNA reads TGCGCCAGCAGCGCCTTGGGGGGATACAATGAGCAGTTCTTC.